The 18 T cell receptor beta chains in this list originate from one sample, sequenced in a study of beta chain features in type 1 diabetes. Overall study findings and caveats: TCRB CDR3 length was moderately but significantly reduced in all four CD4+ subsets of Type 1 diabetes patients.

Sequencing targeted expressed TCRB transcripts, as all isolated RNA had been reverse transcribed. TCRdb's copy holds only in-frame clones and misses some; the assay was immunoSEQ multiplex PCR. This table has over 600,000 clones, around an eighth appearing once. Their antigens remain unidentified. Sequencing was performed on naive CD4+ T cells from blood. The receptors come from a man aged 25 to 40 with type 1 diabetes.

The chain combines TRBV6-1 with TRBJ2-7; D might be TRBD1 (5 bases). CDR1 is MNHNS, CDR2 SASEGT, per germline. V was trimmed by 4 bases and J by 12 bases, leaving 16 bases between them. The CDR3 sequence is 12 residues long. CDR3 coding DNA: TGTGCCAGCAGTGCACCAACAGGCCCGTTGTACTTC. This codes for CASSAPTGPLYF.

The CDR3 coding sequence is TGCAGCGTTCAGACTAGCGGGGGGGCCGCCGAGCAGTACTTC. Amino acid sequence: CSVQTSGGAAEQYF. V is TRBV29-1 and J is TRBJ2-7; 14 bases fit TRBD2. The germline V gene has CDR1 SQVTM and CDR2 ANQGSEA. This CDR3 contains 14 residues. The J segment lost 6 bases and the V segment lost 5 bases, leaving 6 bases of the junction unmatched.

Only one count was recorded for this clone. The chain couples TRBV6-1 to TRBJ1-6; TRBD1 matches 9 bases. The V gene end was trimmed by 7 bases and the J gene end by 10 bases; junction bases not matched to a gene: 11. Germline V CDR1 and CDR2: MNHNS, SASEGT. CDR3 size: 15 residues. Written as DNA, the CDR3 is TGTGCCAGCAACTACCCCGGGACAGGGAACTCACCCCTCCACTTT. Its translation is CASNYPGTGNSPLHF.

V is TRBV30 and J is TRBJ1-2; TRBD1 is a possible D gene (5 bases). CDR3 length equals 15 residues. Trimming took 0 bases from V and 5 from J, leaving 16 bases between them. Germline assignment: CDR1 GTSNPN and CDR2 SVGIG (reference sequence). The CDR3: CAWSVQIGAGYGYTF. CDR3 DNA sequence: TGTGCCTGGAGTGTACAGATAGGGGCTGGTTATGGCTACACCTTC.

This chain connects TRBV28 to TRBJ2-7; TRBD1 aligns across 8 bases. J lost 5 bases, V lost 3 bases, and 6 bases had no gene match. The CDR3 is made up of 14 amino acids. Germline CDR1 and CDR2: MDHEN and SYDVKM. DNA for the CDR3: TGTGCCAGCAGTTTTCCGCAGGGGGCCCACGAGCAGTACTTC. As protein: CASSFPQGAHEQYF. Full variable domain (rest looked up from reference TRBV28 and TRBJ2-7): DVKVTQSSRYLVKRTGEKVFLECVQDMDHENMFWYRQDPGLGLRLIYFSYDVKMKEKGDIPEGYSVSREKKERFSLILESASTNQTSMYLCASSFPQGAHEQYFGPGTRLTVT.

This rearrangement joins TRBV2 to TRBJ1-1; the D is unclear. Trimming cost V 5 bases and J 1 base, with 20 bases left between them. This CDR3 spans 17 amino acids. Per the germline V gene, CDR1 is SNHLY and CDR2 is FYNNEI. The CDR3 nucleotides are TGTGCCAGCAGTCTACCCGTGGTCAACCGGGAGAACACTGAAGCTTTCTTT. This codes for CASSLPVVNRENTEAFF.

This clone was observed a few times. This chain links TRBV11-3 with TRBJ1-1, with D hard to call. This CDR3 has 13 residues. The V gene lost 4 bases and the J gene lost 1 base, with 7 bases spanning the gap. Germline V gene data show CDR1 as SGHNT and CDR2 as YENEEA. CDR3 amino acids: CASSSTWNTEAFF. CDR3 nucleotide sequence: TGTGCCAGCAGCTCAACCTGGAACACTGAAGCTTTCTTT. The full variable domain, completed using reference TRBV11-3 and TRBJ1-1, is EAGVVQSPRYKIIEKKQPVAFWCNPISGHNTLYWYLQNLGQGPELLIRYENEEAVDDSQLPKDRFSAERLKGVDSTLKIQPAELGDSAVYLCASSSTWNTEAFFGQGTRLTVV.

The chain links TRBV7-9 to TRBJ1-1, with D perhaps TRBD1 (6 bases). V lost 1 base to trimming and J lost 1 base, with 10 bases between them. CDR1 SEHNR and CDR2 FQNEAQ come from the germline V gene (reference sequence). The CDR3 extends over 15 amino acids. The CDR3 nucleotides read TGTGCCAGCAGCTTAGGCGACAGGACGAACACTGAAGCTTTCTTT. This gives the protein CASSLGDRTNTEAFF.

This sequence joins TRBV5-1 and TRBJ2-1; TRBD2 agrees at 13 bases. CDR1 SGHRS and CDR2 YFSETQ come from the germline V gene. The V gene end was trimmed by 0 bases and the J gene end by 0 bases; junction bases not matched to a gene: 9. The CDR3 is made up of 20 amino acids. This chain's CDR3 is CASSLGTGTSGVSSYNEQFF. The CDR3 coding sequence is TGCGCCAGCAGCTTGGGCACCGGGACTAGCGGGGTTTCCTCCTACAATGAGCAGTTCTTC.

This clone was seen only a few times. For the CDR3, the DNA is TGTGCCAGCAGCCCCGACGGTTATGGCTACACCTTC. Its translation is CASSPDGYGYTF. The J gene is TRBJ1-2, the V gene TRBV11-2; D remains unclear. The CDR3 is 12 amino acids. The germline CDR1 and CDR2 sequences are SGHAT and FQNNGV. V lost 5 bases, J lost 5 bases, and 9 bases lay in between.

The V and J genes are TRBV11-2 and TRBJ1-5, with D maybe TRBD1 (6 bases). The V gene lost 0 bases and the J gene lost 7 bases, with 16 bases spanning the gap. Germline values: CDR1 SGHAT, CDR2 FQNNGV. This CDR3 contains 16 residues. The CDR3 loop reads CASSLDGGRRDQPQHF. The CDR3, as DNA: TGTGCCAGCAGCTTAGATGGGGGGCGAAGGGACCAGCCCCAGCATTTT.

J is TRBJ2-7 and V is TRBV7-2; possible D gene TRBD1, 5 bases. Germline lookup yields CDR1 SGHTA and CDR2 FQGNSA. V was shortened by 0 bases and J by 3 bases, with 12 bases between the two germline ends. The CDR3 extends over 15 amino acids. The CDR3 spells CASSLAGRQNYEQYF. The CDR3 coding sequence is TGTGCCAGCAGCTTAGCAGGAAGACAGAACTACGAGCAGTACTTC.

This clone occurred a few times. The CDR3, as DNA: TGTGCCAGCAGCGTTGGAGGAGTTAATAATTCACCCCTCCACTTT. This translates into CASSVGGVNNSPLHF. The gene calls are TRBV9 and TRBJ1-6; unclear D gene. Germline CDR1 SGDLS, CDR2 YYNGEE. V lost 2 bases and J 5 bases, leaving 11 bases between the germline ends. This CDR3 spans 15 amino acids.

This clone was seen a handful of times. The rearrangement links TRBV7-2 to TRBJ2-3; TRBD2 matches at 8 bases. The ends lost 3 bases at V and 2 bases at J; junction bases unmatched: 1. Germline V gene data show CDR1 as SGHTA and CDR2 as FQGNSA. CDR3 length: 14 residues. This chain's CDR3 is CASSFSGTTDTQYF. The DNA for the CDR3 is TGTGCCAGCAGCTTTAGCGGGACCACAGATACGCAGTATTTT.

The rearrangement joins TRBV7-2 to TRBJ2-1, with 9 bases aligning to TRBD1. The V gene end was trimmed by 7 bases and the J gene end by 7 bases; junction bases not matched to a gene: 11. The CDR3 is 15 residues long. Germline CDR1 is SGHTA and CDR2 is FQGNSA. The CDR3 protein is CASTSGQGRWNEQFF. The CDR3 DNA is TGTGCCAGCACCTCGGGACAGGGAAGGTGGAATGAGCAGTTCTTC.

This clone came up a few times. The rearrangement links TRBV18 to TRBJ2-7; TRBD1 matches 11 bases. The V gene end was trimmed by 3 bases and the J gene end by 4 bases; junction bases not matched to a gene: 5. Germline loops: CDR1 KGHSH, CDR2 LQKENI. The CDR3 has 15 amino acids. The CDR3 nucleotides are TGTGCCAGCTCACCGCACCGGGACAGGGGGTACGAGCAGTACTTC. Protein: CASSPHRDRGYEQYF.

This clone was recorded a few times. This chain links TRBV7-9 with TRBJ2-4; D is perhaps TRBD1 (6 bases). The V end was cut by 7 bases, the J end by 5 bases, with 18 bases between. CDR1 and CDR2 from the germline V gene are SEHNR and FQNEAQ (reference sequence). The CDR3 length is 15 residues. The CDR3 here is CASTVIPGQENIQYF. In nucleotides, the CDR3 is TGTGCCAGCACCGTGATTCCGGGACAAGAAAACATTCAGTACTTC. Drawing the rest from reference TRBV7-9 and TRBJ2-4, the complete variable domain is DTGVSQNPRHKITKRGQNVTFRCDPISEHNRLYWYRQTLGQGPEFLTYFQNEAQLEKSRLLSDRFSAERPKGSFSTLEIQRTEQGDSAMYLCASTVIPGQENIQYFGAGTRLSVL.

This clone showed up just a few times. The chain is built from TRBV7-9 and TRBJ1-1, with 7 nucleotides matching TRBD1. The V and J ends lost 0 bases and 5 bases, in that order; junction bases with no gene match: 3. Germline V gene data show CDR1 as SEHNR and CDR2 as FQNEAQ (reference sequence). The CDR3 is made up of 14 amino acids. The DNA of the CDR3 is TGTGCCAGCAGCTTAGCTCAGGGGGGGACTGAAGCTTTCTTT. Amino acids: CASSLAQGGTEAFF.